The entry that follows covers one T cell receptor beta chain sequence. V shed 7 bases, J shed 7 bases, and the junction held 6 bases outside the gene matches. Germline V gene sequence: CDR1 LNHDA, CDR2 SQIVND (reference sequence). The CDR3 runs 13 residues. This sample stems from a study of ipilimumab plus nivolumab after autologous stem cell transplantation. This table comes from immunoSEQ multiplex PCR, and its TCRdb copy is limited to in-frame clones, with some not included. The table lists some 16,000 clones, roughly 77% of them singletons. The TCR was taken from a male donor with diffuse large B-cell lymphoma. This sample comprised PBMCs, obtained in a trial of ipilimumab plus nivolumab as post-transplant consolidation. V and J are TRBV19 and TRBJ2-1; 8 bases fit TRBD1. The CDR3 protein is CASTGGARNEQFF. CDR3 in DNA: TGTGCCAGTACAGGGGGCGCGAGAAATGAGCAGTTCTTC.